The rows below give T cell receptor beta chains drawn from one sample of a study of technical replicates of blood from a few donors. The repertoire was sequenced with immunoSEQ multiplex PCR; TCRdb's copy has only in-frame clones and lacks some. The data contain 77,000 or so clones, roughly 89% of them singletons. Sequencing was carried out using T cells isolated from PBMCs. These receptors were obtained from a human donor in good health. Each CDR3 is given with its conserved first and last residue. The D gene is left open where the match is weak. Size is omitted from some rows. Given values are once, few, many or a class for expanded clones.

CDR3nt: TGTGCCAGCCTCGCAGGGGGATATGGCTACACCTTC
CDR3aa: CASLAGGYGYTF
d_gene: TRBD1
v_gene: TRBV5-6
abundance: NA
j_gene: TRBJ1-2

CDR3nt: TGTGCCAGCAGCACCGGGACTCTTAACTATGGCTACACCTTC
CDR3aa: CASSTGTLNYGYTF
d_gene: NA
v_gene: TRBV5-4
abundance: NA
j_gene: TRBJ1-2

CDR3nt: TGTGCCAGCAGTGAAGAGGACAGGGCAAATGAAAAACTGTTTTTT
CDR3aa: CASSEEDRANEKLFF
d_gene: TRBD1
v_gene: TRBV2
abundance: NA
j_gene: TRBJ1-4

CDR3nt: TGCGCCAGCAATACAGGGAGGGGCGTGAACACTGAAGCTTTCTTT
CDR3aa: CASNTGRGVNTEAFF
d_gene: NA
v_gene: TRBV10-2
abundance: NA
j_gene: TRBJ1-1

CDR3nt: TGTGCCAGCAGCTTGGGACAGTTCTACGAGCAGTACTTC
CDR3aa: CASSLGQFYEQYF
d_gene: NA
v_gene: TRBV5-6
abundance: NA
j_gene: TRBJ2-7

CDR3nt: TGTGCCTGGCTAGCGGGAGCGGACAATGAGCAGTTCTTC
CDR3aa: CAWLAGADNEQFF
d_gene: TRBD2
v_gene: TRBV30
abundance: NA
j_gene: TRBJ2-1

CDR3nt: TGTGCCAGTAGCTTGGACAGGGGAAGTGGCTATGGCTACACCTTC
CDR3aa: CASSLDRGSGYGYTF
d_gene: TRBD1
v_gene: TRBV19
abundance: once
j_gene: TRBJ1-2

CDR3nt: TGTGCCAGCAGCGTAGAAAGCGGGAGTTGGTACGAGCAGTACTTC
CDR3aa: CASSVESGSWYEQYF
d_gene: TRBD2
v_gene: TRBV9
abundance: NA
j_gene: TRBJ2-7

CDR3nt: TGTGCCAGCAGTGGGTCGGCTAGATCGACCTACGAGCAGTACTTC
CDR3aa: CASSGSARSTYEQYF
d_gene: NA
v_gene: TRBV6-1
abundance: NA
j_gene: TRBJ2-7

CDR3nt: TGTGCCAGCAGCTCACCTCCGGGACAGGGGGCCTACGAGCAGTACTTC
CDR3aa: CASSSPPGQGAYEQYF
d_gene: TRBD1
v_gene: TRBV11-3
abundance: NA
j_gene: TRBJ2-7

CDR3nt: TGTGCCAGCAGAAATACAGGGTGGAACGAGCAGTACTTC
CDR3aa: CASRNTGWNEQYF
d_gene: NA
v_gene: TRBV6-6
abundance: NA
j_gene: TRBJ2-7

CDR3nt: TGTGCCAGCAGCTTATATAGCGGCGGGGATGAGCAGTTCTTC
CDR3aa: CASSLYSGGDEQFF
d_gene: NA
v_gene: TRBV5-4
abundance: NA
j_gene: TRBJ2-1

CDR3nt: TGCAGCGCCGGGTTGTCTGTGGGCCAAGAGACCCAGTACTTC
CDR3aa: CSAGLSVGQETQYF
d_gene: NA
v_gene: TRBV29-1
abundance: NA
j_gene: TRBJ2-5

CDR3nt: TGTGCCAGCAGCGTTCGGAGCAATCAGCCCCAGCATTTT
CDR3aa: CASSVRSNQPQHF
d_gene: NA
v_gene: TRBV5-8
abundance: NA
j_gene: TRBJ1-5

CDR3nt: TGCGCCAGCAGCCAAGATTGGTTGCCTAATACGCAGTATTTT
CDR3aa: CASSQDWLPNTQYF
d_gene: NA
v_gene: TRBV4-3
abundance: once
j_gene: TRBJ2-3

CDR3nt: TGTGCCAGCAGCGTAGATGTCGGGGGGACAATCTCTGGAAACACCATATATTTT
CDR3aa: CASSVDVGGTISGNTIYF
d_gene: NA
v_gene: TRBV9
abundance: NA
j_gene: TRBJ1-3

CDR3nt: TGTGCCAGCAGCTTGGAGACAGGGAGGAAGACCCAGTACTTC
CDR3aa: CASSLETGRKTQYF
d_gene: NA
v_gene: TRBV5-6
abundance: NA
j_gene: TRBJ2-5

CDR3nt: TGTGCCAGCATTACAGGGGTCGAAGGGGCCAACGTCCTGACTTTC
CDR3aa: CASITGVEGANVLTF
d_gene: TRBD1
v_gene: TRBV25-1
abundance: NA
j_gene: TRBJ2-6

CDR3nt: TGCGCCAGCAGTGAGTCGAGTGGGGGCCGGGAGACCCAGTACTTC
CDR3aa: CASSESSGGRETQYF
d_gene: NA
v_gene: TRBV10-2
abundance: NA
j_gene: TRBJ2-5

CDR3nt: TGCGCCAGCAGCTTGGCCGGGTTTAACTCCGAAGCTTTCTTT
CDR3aa: CASSLAGFNSEAFF
d_gene: NA
v_gene: TRBV5-1
abundance: few
j_gene: TRBJ1-1

CDR3nt: TGTGCCAGCAAGAGATCTAACTCCCCGCAGTATTTT
CDR3aa: CASKRSNSPQYF
d_gene: NA
v_gene: TRBV6-5
abundance: NA
j_gene: TRBJ2-3

CDR3nt: TGTGCCAGCTCACCACCGGTAGTAGGGACAGGTGATACGCAGTATTTT
CDR3aa: CASSPPVVGTGDTQYF
d_gene: TRBD1
v_gene: TRBV18
abundance: NA
j_gene: TRBJ2-3

CDR3nt: TGTGCCAGCAGTTTAAGCAGCGAAGAGACCCAGTACTTC
CDR3aa: CASSLSSEETQYF
d_gene: NA
v_gene: TRBV28
abundance: NA
j_gene: TRBJ2-5

CDR3nt: TGTGCCAGCAGTTACTCGAGCAGGGATACTGAAGCTTTCTTT
CDR3aa: CASSYSSRDTEAFF
d_gene: NA
v_gene: TRBV6-6
abundance: NA
j_gene: TRBJ1-1

CDR3nt: TGTGCCAGTAGTAACCGGGGGAGCTCCTACAATGAGCAGTTCTTC
CDR3aa: CASSNRGSSYNEQFF
d_gene: NA
v_gene: TRBV19
abundance: NA
j_gene: TRBJ2-1

CDR3nt: TGTGCCAGCATACCGGGACTTAACTACAATGAGCAGTTCTTC
CDR3aa: CASIPGLNYNEQFF
d_gene: NA
v_gene: TRBV7-9
abundance: NA
j_gene: TRBJ2-1

CDR3nt: TGTGCCAGCTCGTCTAGCACAGATACGCAGTATTTT
CDR3aa: CASSSSTDTQYF
d_gene: NA
v_gene: TRBV18
abundance: NA
j_gene: TRBJ2-3

CDR3nt: TGTGCCAGCAGCTTGGGAGGAGTGGGCTACGAGCAGTACTTC
CDR3aa: CASSLGGVGYEQYF
d_gene: NA
v_gene: TRBV7-3
abundance: NA
j_gene: TRBJ2-7

CDR3nt: TGCAGCGTTGAAGATCGTGCCGGCTATGGCTACACCTTC
CDR3aa: CSVEDRAGYGYTF
d_gene: NA
v_gene: TRBV29-1
abundance: NA
j_gene: TRBJ1-2

CDR3nt: TGTGCCAGCAGCTTACCGGGAATTACCTACGAGCAGTACTTC
CDR3aa: CASSLPGITYEQYF
d_gene: NA
v_gene: TRBV6-1
abundance: NA
j_gene: TRBJ2-7

CDR3nt: TGTGCCAGCAGCGTAGGGGACATCCTAGGGGCTGAAAAACTGTTTTTT
CDR3aa: CASSVGDILGAEKLFF
d_gene: NA
v_gene: TRBV9
abundance: NA
j_gene: TRBJ1-4